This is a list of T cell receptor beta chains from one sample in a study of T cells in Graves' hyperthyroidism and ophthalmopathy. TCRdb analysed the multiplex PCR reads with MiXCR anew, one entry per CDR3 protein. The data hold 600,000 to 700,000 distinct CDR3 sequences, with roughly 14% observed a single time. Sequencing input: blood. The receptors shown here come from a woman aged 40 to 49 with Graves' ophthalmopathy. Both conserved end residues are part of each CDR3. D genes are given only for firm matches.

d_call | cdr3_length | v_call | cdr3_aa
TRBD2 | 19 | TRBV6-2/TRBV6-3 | CASSYSRASGRALSYEQYF
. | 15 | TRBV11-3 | CASSFGSQLNQPQHF
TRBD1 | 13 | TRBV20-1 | CSARADRVYGYTF
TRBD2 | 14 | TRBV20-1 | CSARRPSGAYEQYF
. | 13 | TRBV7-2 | CASSRPTNEKLFF
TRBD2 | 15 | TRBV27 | CASSSILAANYEQYF
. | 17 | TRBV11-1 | CASSLPPAGPGDGELFF
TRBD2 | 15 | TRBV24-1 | CATSDGLAVTDTQYF
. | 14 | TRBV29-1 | CSVEVGTGGETQYF
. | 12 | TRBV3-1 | CASSQDWTEAFF
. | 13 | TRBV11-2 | CASSFTGEETQYF
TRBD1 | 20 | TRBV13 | CASRSRTGTGAKNTNYGYTF
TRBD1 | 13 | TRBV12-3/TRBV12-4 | CASNTGVDQPQHF
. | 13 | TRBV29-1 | CSVVDRDSYEQYF
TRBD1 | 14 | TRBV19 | CASSMDRGWTEAFF
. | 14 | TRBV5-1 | CASSLASEAYEQYF
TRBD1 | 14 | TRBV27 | CVSSLIGTGEKAFF
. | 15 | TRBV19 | CASSILSGVTYGYTF
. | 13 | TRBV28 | CASSLKPSYEQYF
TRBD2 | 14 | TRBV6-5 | CASSLAGGLDTQYF
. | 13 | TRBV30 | CAWSVAADTEAFF
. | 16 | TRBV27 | CASSLSRGGANQPQHF
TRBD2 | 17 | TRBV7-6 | CASSLVGAGVNTGELFF